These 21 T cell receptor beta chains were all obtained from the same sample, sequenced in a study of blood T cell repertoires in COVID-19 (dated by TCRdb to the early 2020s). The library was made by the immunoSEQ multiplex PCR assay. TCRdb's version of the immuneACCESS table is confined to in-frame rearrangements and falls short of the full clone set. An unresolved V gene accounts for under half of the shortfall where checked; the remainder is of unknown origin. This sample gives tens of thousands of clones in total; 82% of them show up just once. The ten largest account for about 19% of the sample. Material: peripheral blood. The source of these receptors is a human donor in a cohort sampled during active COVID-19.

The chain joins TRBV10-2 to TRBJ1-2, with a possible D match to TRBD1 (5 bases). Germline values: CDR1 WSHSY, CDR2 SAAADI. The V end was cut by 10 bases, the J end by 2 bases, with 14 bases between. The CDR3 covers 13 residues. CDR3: CATTPGVNYGYTF. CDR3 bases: TGCGCCACCACACCGGGGGTAAACTATGGCTACACCTTC.

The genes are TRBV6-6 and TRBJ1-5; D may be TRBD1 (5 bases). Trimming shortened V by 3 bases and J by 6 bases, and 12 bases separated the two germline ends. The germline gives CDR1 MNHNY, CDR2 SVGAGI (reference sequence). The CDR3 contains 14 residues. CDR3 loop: CASSYSRVGQPQHF. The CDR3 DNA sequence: TGTGCCAGCAGTTATAGCAGGGTAGGTCAGCCCCAGCATTTT.

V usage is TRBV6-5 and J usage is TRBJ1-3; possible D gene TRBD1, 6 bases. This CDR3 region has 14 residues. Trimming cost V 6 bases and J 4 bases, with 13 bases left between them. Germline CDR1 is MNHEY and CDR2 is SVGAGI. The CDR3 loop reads CASSRDRKGNTIYF. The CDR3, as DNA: TGTGCCAGCAGCCGCGACAGGAAAGGAAACACCATATATTTT.

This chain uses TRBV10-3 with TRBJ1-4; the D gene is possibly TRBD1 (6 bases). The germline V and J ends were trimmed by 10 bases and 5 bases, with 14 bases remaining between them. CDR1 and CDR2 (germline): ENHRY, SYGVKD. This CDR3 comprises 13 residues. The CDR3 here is CATADRQNEKLFF. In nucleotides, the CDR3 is TGTGCCACTGCGGACAGACAAAATGAAAAACTGTTTTTT.

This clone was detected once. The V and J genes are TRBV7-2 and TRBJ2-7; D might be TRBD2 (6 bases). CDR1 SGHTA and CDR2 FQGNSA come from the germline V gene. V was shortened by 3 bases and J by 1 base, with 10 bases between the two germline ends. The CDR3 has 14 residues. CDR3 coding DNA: TGTGCCAGCAGCTTGATCGGGGGATCCTACGAGCAGTACTTC. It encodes CASSLIGGSYEQYF.

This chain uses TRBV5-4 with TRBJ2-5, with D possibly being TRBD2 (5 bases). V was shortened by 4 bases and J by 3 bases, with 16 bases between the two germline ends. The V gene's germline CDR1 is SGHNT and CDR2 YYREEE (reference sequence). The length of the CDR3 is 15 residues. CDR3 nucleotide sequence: TGTGCCAGCAGCCCGGGTGGACTGAGTAAAGAGACCCAGTACTTC. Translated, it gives CASSPGGLSKETQYF.

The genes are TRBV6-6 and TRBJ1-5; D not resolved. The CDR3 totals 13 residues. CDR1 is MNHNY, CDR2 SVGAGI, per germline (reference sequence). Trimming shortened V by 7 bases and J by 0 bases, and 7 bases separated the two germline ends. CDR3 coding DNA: TGTGCCAGCACCCCCAATAGCAATCAGCCCCAGCATTTT. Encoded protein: CASTPNSNQPQHF.

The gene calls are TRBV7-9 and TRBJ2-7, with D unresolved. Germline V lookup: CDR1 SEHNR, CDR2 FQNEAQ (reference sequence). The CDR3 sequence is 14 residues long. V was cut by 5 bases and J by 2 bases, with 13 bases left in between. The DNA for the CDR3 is TGTGCCAGCAGCCTATTGGAGAACCCCTACGAGCAGTACTTC. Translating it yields CASSLLENPYEQYF. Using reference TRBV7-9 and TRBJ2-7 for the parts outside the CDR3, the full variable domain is DTGVSQNPRHKITKRGQNVTFRCDPISEHNRLYWYRQTLGQGPEFLTYFQNEAQLEKSRLLSDRFSAERPKGSFSTLEIQRTEQGDSAMYLCASSLLENPYEQYFGPGTRLTVT.

In nucleotides, the CDR3 is TGCGCCAGCAGCTTAGCGGGGCCCCACCAAGAGACCCAGTACTTC. This gives the protein CASSLAGPHQETQYF. V is TRBV5-1 and J is TRBJ2-5, with 7 bases fitting TRBD2. J lost 0 bases, V lost 2 bases, and 4 bases had no gene match. This CDR3 spans 15 amino acids. Germline assignment: CDR1 SGHRS and CDR2 YFSETQ. Full variable domain (rest looked up from reference TRBV5-1 and TRBJ2-5): KAGVTQTPRYLIKTRGQQVTLSCSPISGHRSVSWYQQTPGQGLQFLFEYFSETQRNKGNFPGRFSGRQFSNSRSEMNVSTLELGDSALYLCASSLAGPHQETQYFGPGTRLLVL.

The CDR3 bases are TGTGCCAGCAGGCCCTCAGGTCTTGGCTACGAGCAGTACTTC. As protein: CASRPSGLGYEQYF. This chain joins TRBV7-2 and TRBJ2-7; D not certain. Germline CDR1 reads SGHTA; CDR2 reads FQGNSA. This CDR3 spans 14 amino acids. The V and J ends lost 6 bases and 3 bases respectively, with 15 bases between them.

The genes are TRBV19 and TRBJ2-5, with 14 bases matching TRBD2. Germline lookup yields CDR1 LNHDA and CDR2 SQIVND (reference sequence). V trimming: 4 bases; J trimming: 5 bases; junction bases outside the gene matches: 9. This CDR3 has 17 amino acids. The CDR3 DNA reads TGTGCCAGTAGTAGTAGACTAGCGGGGGGGCATTACGAGACCCAGTACTTC. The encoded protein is CASSSRLAGGHYETQYF. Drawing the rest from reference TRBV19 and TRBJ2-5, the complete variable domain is DGGITQSPKYLFRKEGQNVTLSCEQNLNHDAMYWYRQDPGQGLRLIYYSQIVNDFQKGDIAEGYSVSREKKESFPLTVTSAQKNPTAFYLCASSSRLAGGHYETQYFGPGTRLLVL.

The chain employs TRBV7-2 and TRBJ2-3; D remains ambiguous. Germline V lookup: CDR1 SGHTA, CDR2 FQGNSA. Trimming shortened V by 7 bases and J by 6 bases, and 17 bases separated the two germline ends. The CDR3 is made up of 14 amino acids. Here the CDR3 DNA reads TGTGCCAGCACCCTGAGAGGCCCAGACGATACGCAGTATTTT. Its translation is CASTLRGPDDTQYF.

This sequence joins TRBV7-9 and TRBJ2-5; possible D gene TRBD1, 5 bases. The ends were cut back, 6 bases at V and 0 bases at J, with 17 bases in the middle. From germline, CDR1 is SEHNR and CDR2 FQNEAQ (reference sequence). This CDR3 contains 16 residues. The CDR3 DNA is TGTGCCAGCAGGGTGGTTGGCAGGGTGAACCAAGAGACCCAGTACTTC. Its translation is CASRVVGRVNQETQYF.

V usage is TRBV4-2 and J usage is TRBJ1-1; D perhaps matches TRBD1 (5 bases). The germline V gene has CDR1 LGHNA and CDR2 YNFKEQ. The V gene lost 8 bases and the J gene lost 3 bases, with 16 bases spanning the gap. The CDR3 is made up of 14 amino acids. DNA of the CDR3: TGTGCCAGCTTTCGGACATTACTCGACACTGAAGCTTTCTTT. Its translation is CASFRTLLDTEAFF.

The CDR3 region has the DNA TGTGCCAGCAGAAGGACAGCGAACTCCTACGAGCAGTACTTC. Translated, it gives CASRRTANSYEQYF. The V gene is TRBV2, the J gene TRBJ2-7; TRBD1 is a possible D gene (6 bases). The CDR3 consists of 14 residues. Trimming took off 6 bases at V and 0 bases at J, with 12 bases between the two ends. Germline CDR1 and CDR2: SNHLY and FYNNEI.

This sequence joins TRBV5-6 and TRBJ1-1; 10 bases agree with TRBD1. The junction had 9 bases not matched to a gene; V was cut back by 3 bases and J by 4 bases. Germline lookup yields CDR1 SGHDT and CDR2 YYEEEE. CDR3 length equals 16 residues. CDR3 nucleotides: TGTGCCAGCAGCTGGGGACAGGGGATGTACGGCACTGAAGCTTTCTTT. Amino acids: CASSWGQGMYGTEAFF.

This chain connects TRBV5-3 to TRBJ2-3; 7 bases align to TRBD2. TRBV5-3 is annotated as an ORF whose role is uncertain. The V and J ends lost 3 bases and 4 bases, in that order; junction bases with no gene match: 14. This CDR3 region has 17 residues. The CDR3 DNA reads TGTGCCAGAAGCTACCGTTCGACCCGGGAGGCATCAGATACGCAGTATTTT. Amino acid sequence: CARSYRSTREASDTQYF.

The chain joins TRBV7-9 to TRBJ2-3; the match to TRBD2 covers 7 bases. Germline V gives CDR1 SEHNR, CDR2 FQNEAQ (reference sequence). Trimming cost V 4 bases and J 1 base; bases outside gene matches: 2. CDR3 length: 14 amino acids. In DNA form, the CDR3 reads TGTGCCAGCAGCTCAAGCGGGGGCACAGATACGCAGTATTTT. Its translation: CASSSSGGTDTQYF.

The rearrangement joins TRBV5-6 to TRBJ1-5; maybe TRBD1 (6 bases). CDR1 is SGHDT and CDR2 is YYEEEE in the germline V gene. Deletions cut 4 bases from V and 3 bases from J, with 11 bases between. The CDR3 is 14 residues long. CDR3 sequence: CASSTGQSNQPQHF. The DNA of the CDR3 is TGTGCCAGCAGCACAGGACAGTCCAATCAGCCCCAGCATTTT.

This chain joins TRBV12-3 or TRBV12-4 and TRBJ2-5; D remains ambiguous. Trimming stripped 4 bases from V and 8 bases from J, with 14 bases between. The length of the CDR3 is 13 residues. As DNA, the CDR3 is TGTGCCAGCAGTTGGTCGGCTCAGCGAACCCAGTACTTC. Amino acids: CASSWSAQRTQYF.

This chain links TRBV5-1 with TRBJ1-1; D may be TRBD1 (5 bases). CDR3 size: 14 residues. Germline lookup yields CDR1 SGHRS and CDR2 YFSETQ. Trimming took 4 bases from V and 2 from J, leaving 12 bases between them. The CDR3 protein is CASSVDSDNTEAFF. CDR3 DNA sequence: TGCGCCAGCAGCGTCGACAGCGATAACACTGAAGCTTTCTTT. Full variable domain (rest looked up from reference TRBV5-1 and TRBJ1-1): KAGVTQTPRYLIKTRGQQVTLSCSPISGHRSVSWYQQTPGQGLQFLFEYFSETQRNKGNFPGRFSGRQFSNSRSEMNVSTLELGDSALYLCASSVDSDNTEAFFGQGTRLTVV.